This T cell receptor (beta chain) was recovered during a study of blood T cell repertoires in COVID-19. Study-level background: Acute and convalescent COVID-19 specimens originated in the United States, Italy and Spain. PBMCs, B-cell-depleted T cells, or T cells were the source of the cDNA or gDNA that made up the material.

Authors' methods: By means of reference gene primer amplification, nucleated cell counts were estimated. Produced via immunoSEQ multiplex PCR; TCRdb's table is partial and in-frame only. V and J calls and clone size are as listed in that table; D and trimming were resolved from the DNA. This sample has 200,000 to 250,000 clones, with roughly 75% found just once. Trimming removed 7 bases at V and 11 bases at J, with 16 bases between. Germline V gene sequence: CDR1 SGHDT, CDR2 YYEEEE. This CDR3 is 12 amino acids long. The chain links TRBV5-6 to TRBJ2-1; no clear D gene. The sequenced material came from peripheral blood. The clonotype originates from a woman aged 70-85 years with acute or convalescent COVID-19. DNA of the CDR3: TGTGCCAGCGGCCCCTCCCATGGCCAGCAGTTCTTC. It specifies CASGPSHGQQFF.